This T cell receptor beta chain was sequenced for a study of cytomegalovirus exposure and HLA in healthy donors. Turning to the study itself: The roughly 120 validation repertoires matched the 600 to 700 first-cohort repertoires in platform, a later analysis reported. Findings and caveats of the study: Confirmation in vitro established that a few CMV-associated chains were specific for CMV antigens. The study labeled approximately 150 TCR beta chains cytomegalovirus-associated. Despite most TCR sequences being rare, some public TCRs occurred in many donors.

The method was immunoSEQ multiplex PCR; TCRdb's version includes in-frame clones alone and lacks a portion of them. The table lists 140,000 or so clones, roughly nine tenths of them singletons. Germline V CDR1 and CDR2: DFQATT, SNEGSKA (reference sequence). The CDR3 loop spans 11 amino acids. V gave up 3 bases and J gave up 7 bases, with 9 bases separating them. Regarding this clone: The antigen remains undetermined.

This receptor was identified in a young woman in good health and CMV-seropositive. This chain links TRBV20-1 with TRBJ1-1; D not resolved. The sequencing input was PBMCs. DNA for the CDR3: TGCAGTGCTAGGCCCCCGGGTGAAGCTTTCTTT. Its protein product is CSARPPGEAFF.